This T cell receptor beta chain was recorded in a study of human thymus T cells. Study conclusions and caveats: Both thymic and peripheral blood repertoires showed apparently biased V and J usage. Related reports documented highly overlapping thymic repertoires among unrelated individuals.

Thymic tissue was derived from resections collected during corrective heart surgery. The method was immunoSEQ multiplex PCR; TCRdb's version includes in-frame clones alone and lacks a portion of them. The sample carries around 130,000 clones, 90% to 95% recorded once. Trimming left V 2 bases short and J 9 bases short, with 15 bases between. The germline V gene encodes CDR1 SGDLS and CDR2 YYNGEE. The CDR3 totals 14 residues. With regard to this clone: Its antigen is not known.

V is TRBV9 and J is TRBJ2-1; either TRBD1 or TRBD2 may supply D (5 bases each). The sample was thymus tissue. The clonotype was recovered from a boy younger than two with a congenital heart defect but otherwise immunologically healthy. The chain's CDR3 is CASSVAGGKTEQFF. Written as DNA, the CDR3 is TGTGCCAGCAGCGTTGCTGGGGGAAAGACTGAGCAGTTCTTC.